These 12 T cell receptor beta chains share one sample of origin, sequenced in a study of control samples from healthy donors and cancer patients (TCRdb year 2020). Receptors were amplified or captured by the immunoSEQ multiplex PCR assay. In its TCRdb copy, this immuneACCESS table keeps in-frame sequences only and misses some clones. Where compared with another copy, unresolved V genes explain less than half of these, and the others have no known cause. Across this sample there are about 75,000 clones, with 90% to 95% seen only once. The ten largest clones represent under 7.5% of the sample. The sequenced sample was blood. The receptors shown here come from a woman aged 40 to 49 in good health.

J is TRBJ2-1 and V is TRBV6-4; D is unresolved. The CDR3 consists of 13 residues. Germline V gene lookup returns CDR1 MRHNA and CDR2 SNTAGT. The V end was cut by 2 bases, the J end by 6 bases, with 8 bases between. CDR3 sequence: CASSDGRSNEQFF. The DNA for the CDR3 is TGTGCCAGCAGTGACGGGCGGAGCAATGAGCAGTTCTTC.

This chain joins TRBV6-5 and TRBJ2-2; a weak D match, TRBD1 (5 bases). V was clipped by 6 bases and J by 7 bases, with 18 bases between them. The CDR3 is made up of 15 amino acids. Germline assignment: CDR1 MNHEY and CDR2 SVGAGI. The CDR3 region is CASRSNQGAGGELFF. In DNA, the CDR3 is TGTGCCAGCAGGAGTAACCAGGGTGCCGGCGGGGAGCTGTTTTTT.

In its sample, this clone was seen once. Its ends do not fully match the called genes, so a read error is possible. J is TRBJ2-5 and V is TRBV5-1, with TRBD1 matching over 7 bases. CDR1 and CDR2 (germline): SGHRS, YFSETQ. The CDR3 loop spans 16 amino acids. In DNA, the CDR3 is TGCGCCGGCAGCTTGGCCGACAGGGCTACCCAAGAGACCCAGTACTTC. It encodes CAGSLADRATQETQYF.

V and J are TRBV21-1 and TRBJ2-1; the table's D gene call, TRBD2, was not cross checked with the DNA. TRBV21-1 is a documented pseudogene. The CDR3 has 15 amino acids. This chain's CDR3 is CASSKTLAGGYEQFF. CDR3 bases: TGTGCCAGCAGCAAAACGCTAGCGGGGGGATATGAGCAGTTCTTC.

The rearrangement links TRBV9 to TRBJ2-1; D not certain. Germline CDR1 is SGDLS and CDR2 is YYNGEE. CDR3 length: 14 residues. V was pared by 3 bases and J by 9 bases, with 16 bases between. The CDR3 loop reads CASSGVGSPGEQFF. CDR3 sequence (DNA): TGTGCCAGCAGCGGGGTAGGTAGTCCTGGTGAGCAGTTCTTC.

A remark on this clone: The sample carries other DNA sequences with the same CDR3. The chain couples TRBV29-1 to TRBJ1-1, with D possibly matching TRBD1 (5 bases). Germline V gene data show CDR1 as SQVTM and CDR2 as ANQGSEA. This CDR3 is built from 15 residues. V was cut by 1 base and J by 4 bases, with 16 bases left in between. The CDR3: CSVEGRGWGGTEAFF. In DNA, the CDR3 is TGCAGCGTTGAAGGACGGGGGTGGGGTGGCACTGAAGCTTTCTTT. The full variable domain, with the rest looked up from reference TRBV29-1 and TRBJ1-1, is SAVISQKPSRDICQRGTSLTIQCQVDSQVTMMFWYRQQPGQSLTLIATANQGSEATYESGFVIDKFPISRPNLTFSTLTVSNMSPEDSSIYLCSVEGRGWGGTEAFFGQGTRLTVV.

This chain uses TRBV6-6 with TRBJ2-6; D gene ambiguous. CDR1 and CDR2 (germline): MNHNY, SVGAGI (reference sequence). The CDR3 runs to 19 residues. The germline V and J ends were trimmed by 7 bases and 1 base, with 23 bases remaining between them. CDR3: CASNRIRSLVGSGANVLTF. CDR3 DNA: TGTGCCAGCAATCGGATACGATCTCTAGTTGGATCTGGGGCCAACGTCCTGACTTTC.

The rearrangement uses TRBV6-2 or TRBV6-3 and TRBJ1-2; possibly TRBD1 for D (6 bases). Trimming took off 8 bases at V and 3 bases at J, with 16 bases between the two ends. This CDR3 is 14 amino acids long. Germline V gene lookup returns CDR1 MNHEY and CDR2 SVGEGT. The CDR3 loop reads CASRPAQGYYGYTF. The CDR3 DNA reads TGTGCCAGCCGCCCGGCGCAGGGGTACTATGGCTACACCTTC.

This clone appeared once. This sequence joins TRBV2 and TRBJ1-1; D may be TRBD1 (5 bases). Trimming cost V 6 bases and J 2 bases, with 16 bases left between them. Germline lookup yields CDR1 SNHLY and CDR2 FYNNEI. The CDR3 loop spans 15 amino acids. The DNA of the CDR3 is TGTGCCAGCAGCGACCGGGACGGACTTAACACTGAAGCTTTCTTT. Translation gives CASSDRDGLNTEAFF.

This clone was counted once. The V and J genes are TRBV29-1 and TRBJ1-4; D ambiguous. Germline V gene data show CDR1 as SQVTM and CDR2 as ANQGSEA. CDR3 length equals 13 residues. V was clipped by 4 bases and J by 7 bases, with 13 bases between them. The CDR3 region has the DNA TGCAGCGTTGCTTCCCTGGATTTTGAAAAACTGTTTTTT. Amino acid sequence: CSVASLDFEKLFF.

This chain uses TRBV19 with TRBJ1-5; 7 bases are shared with TRBD1. This CDR3 is 15 amino acids long. Germline V gene data show CDR1 as LNHDA and CDR2 as SQIVND (reference sequence). The trim removed 3 bases at V and 4 bases at J, leaving 6 bases unmatched. The CDR3 region is CASSIQGVGNQPQHF. The CDR3 region has the DNA TGTGCCAGTAGTATTCAGGGGGTTGGGAATCAGCCCCAGCATTTT.

This rearrangement joins TRBV23-1 to TRBJ2-2; 7 bases are a match to TRBD1. TRBV23-1 is filed as an ORF, its function uncertain. J was trimmed by 5 bases and V by 0 bases; bases with no gene match: 6. This CDR3 comprises 16 residues. This CDR3 reads CASSQSSGGATGELFF. CDR3 DNA: TGCGCCAGCAGTCAATCGTCAGGGGGTGCAACCGGGGAGCTGTTTTTT.